This T cell receptor (beta chain) appears in the sequencing data of a study of T cells in Graves' hyperthyroidism and ophthalmopathy. RNA transcripts were the template for amplifying TCR beta CDR3 regions. RT-PCR in the first round (using the HTBI primer set) targeted the TCR CDR3. Using its own MiXCR run on the multiplex PCR reads, TCRdb lists one record per CDR3 protein. Here the sample spans around 480,000 distinct CDR3 sequences, roughly 14% being singletons. Trimming removed 6 bases at V and 0 bases at J, with 2 bases between. Germline V gene lookup returns CDR1 DFQATT and CDR2 SNEGSKA (reference sequence). The CDR3 has 10 amino acids.

Sequenced input: blood. The chain employs TRBV20-1 and TRBJ2-5; D ambiguous. This receptor was identified in a woman under 30 with Graves' hyperthyroidism. In DNA form, the CDR3 reads TGCAGTGCGGACCAAGAGACCCAGTACTTC. It encodes CSADQETQYF.